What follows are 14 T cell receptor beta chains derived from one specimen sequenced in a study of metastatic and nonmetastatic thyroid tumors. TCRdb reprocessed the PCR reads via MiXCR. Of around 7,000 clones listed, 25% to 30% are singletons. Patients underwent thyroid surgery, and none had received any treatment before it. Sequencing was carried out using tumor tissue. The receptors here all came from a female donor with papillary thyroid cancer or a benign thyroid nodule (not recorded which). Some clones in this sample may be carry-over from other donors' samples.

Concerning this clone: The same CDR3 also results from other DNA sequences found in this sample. The CDR3 loop is CASSQVTGSNQPQHF. CDR3 nucleotides: TGCGCCAGCAGCCAAGTCACCGGGAGCAATCAGCCCCAGCATTTT. The chain uses TRBV4-1 and TRBJ1-5, with no clear D. The germline CDR1 and CDR2 sequences are MGHRA and YSYEKL. The CDR3 consists of 15 residues. V was shortened by 1 base and J by 1 base, with 8 bases between the two germline ends.

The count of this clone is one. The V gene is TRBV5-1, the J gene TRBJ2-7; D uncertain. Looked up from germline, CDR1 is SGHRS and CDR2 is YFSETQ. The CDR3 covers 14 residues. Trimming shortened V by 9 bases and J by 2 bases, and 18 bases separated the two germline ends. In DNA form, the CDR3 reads TGCGCCACTGCACCAGGCTTACCTACCTACGAGCAGTACTTC. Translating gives CATAPGLPTYEQYF.

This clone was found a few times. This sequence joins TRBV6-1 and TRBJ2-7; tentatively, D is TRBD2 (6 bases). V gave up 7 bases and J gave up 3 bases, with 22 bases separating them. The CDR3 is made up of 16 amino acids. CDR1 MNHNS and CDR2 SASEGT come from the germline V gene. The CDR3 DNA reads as TGTGCCAGCACCCGATCGGGGGTTGGGTCCAACTACGAGCAGTACTTC. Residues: CASTRSGVGSNYEQYF.

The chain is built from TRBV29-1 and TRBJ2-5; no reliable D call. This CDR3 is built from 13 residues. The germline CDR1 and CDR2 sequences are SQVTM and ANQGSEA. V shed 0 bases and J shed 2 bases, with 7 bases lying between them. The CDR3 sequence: CSVEEVGQETQYF. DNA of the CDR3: TGCAGCGTTGAAGAGGTGGGACAAGAGACCCAGTACTTC.

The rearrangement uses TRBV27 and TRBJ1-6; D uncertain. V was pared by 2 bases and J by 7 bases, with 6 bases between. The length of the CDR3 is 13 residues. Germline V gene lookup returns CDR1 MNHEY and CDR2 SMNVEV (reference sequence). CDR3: CASSLRGNSPLHF. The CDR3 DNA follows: TGTGCCAGCAGTTTAAGAGGAAATTCACCCCTCCACTTT.

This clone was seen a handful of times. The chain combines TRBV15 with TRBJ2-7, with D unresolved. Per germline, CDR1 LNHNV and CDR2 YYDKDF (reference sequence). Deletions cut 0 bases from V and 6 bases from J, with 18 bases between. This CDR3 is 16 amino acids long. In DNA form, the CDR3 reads TGTGCCACCAGCAGAGATAGGTACAAATCACCGGCCGAGCAGTACTTC. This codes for CATSRDRYKSPAEQYF.

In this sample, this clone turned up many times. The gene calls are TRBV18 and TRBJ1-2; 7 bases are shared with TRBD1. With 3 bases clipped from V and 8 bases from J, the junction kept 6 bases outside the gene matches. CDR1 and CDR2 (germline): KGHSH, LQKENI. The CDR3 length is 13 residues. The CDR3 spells CASSPTGWLGYTF. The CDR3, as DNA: TGTGCCAGCTCACCGACAGGGTGGCTAGGCTACACCTTC.

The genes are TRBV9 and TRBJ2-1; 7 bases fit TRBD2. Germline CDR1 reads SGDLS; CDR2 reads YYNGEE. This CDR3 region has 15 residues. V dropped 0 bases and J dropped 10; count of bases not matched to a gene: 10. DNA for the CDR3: TGTGCCAGCAGCGTAGCTAGCGGTAAAACGCCCGAGCAGTTCTTC. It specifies CASSVASGKTPEQFF.

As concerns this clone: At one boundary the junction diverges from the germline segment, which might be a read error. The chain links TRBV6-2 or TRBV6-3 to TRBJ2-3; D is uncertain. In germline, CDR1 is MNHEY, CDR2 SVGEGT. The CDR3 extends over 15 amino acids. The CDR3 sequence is CDSSYSQLRTDTQYF. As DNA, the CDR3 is TGTGACAGCAGTTACTCGCAGCTTCGCACAGATACGCAGTATTTT.

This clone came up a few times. CDR3 sequence: CSVGHRGSYGYTF. The DNA of the CDR3 is TGCAGCGTTGGTCACAGGGGTTCCTATGGCTACACCTTC. The J gene is TRBJ1-2, the V gene TRBV29-1; 7 positions match TRBD1. The CDR3 covers 13 residues. Looked up from germline, CDR1 is SQVTM and CDR2 is ANQGSEA. With 4 bases clipped from V and 4 bases from J, the junction kept 6 bases outside the gene matches.

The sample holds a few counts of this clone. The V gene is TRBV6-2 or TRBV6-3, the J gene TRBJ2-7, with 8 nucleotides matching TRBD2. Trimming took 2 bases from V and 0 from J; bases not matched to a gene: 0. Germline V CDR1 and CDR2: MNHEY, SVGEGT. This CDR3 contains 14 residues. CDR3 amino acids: CASSYGTSSYEQYF. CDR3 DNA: TGTGCCAGCAGTTACGGGACTAGCTCCTACGAGCAGTACTTC.

CDR3 loop: CASSLATPYEQYF. CDR3 DNA: TGCGCCAGCAGCTTGGCGACACCCTACGAGCAGTACTTC. This sequence joins TRBV5-1 and TRBJ2-7; no definite D call. Germline CDR1 and CDR2: SGHRS and YFSETQ. V was clipped by 0 bases and J by 2 bases, with 6 bases between them. This CDR3 region has 13 residues.

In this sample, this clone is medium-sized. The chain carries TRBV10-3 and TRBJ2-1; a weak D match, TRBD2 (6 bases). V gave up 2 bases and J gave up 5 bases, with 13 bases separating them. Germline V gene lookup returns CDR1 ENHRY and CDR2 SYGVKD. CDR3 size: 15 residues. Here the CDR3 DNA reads TGTGCCATCAGTGAGGCCGATAGCGGACACAATGAGCAGTTCTTC. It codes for CAISEADSGHNEQFF.

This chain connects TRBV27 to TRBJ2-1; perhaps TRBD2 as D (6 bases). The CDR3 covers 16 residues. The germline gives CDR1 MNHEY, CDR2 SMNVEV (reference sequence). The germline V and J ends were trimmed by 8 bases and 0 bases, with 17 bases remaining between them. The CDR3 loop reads CASRNPAGSSYNEQFF. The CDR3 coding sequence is TGTGCCAGCCGCAATCCCGCGGGATCCTCCTACAATGAGCAGTTCTTC.